This TCR beta chain was documented in a study of human T cells and chemical hapten exposure. The CDR3 is 17 residues long. V was pared by 5 bases and J by 1 base, with 20 bases between. Germline V gene sequence: CDR1 SGHTA, CDR2 FQGNSA. Whole-study results and caveats: Expanded TCR counts at PT1 went up together with patch test score, a positive correlation.

Ten or more counts support this clonotype. Its antigen is currently unknown. Time point specified: patch test 2, 6 weeks after DPC sensitization. Treatment indicated: therapeutic diphenylcyclopropenone sensitization with weekly scalp DPC. TCRdb re-called the RACE reads through MiXCR, storing one row per CDR3 protein. Of 85,000 to 100,000 distinct CDR3 sequences listed, approximately 9.9% are singletons. Here the sequenced sample was whole blood, taken in connection with sensitization to the hapten diphenylcyclopropenone (DPC). The TCR originated in a middle-aged man with alopecia areata. Some clones in this sample may be carry-over from other donors' samples. The chain couples TRBV7-2 to TRBJ1-1; D may be TRBD1 (6 bases). CDR3 sequence (DNA): TGTGCCAGCAGCCCCGGTACAGGGCGTCCCGGGAACACTGAAGCTTTCTTT. Translation gives CASSPGTGRPGNTEAFF. The full variable domain, completed using reference TRBV7-2 and TRBJ1-1, is GAGVSQSPSNKVTEKGKDVELRCDPISGHTALYWYRQSLGQGLEFLIYFQGNSAPDKSGLPSDRFSAERTGGSVSTLTIQRTQQEDSAVYLCASSPGTGRPGNTEAFFGQGTRLTVV.